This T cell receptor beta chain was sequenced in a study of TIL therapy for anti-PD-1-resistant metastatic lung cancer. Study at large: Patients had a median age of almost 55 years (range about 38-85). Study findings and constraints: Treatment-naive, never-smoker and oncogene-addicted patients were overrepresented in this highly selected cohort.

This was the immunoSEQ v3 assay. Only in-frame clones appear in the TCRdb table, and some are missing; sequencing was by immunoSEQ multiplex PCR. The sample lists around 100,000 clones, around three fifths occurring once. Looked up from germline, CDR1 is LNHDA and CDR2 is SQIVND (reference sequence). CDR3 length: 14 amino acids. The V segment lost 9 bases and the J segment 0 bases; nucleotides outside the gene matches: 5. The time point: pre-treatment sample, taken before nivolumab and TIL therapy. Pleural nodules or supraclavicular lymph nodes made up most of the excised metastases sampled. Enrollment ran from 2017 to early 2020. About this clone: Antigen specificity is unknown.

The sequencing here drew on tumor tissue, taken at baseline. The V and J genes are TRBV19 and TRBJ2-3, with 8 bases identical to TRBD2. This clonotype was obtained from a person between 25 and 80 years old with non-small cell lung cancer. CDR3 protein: CASSAGGSTDTQYF. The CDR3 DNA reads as TGTGCCAGCTCCGCGGGGGGTAGCACAGATACGCAGTATTTT.